Included here is one TCR beta chain sequence, with context. Its antigen has not been determined. Base-call qualities are not available, and no considerably larger clone is one nucleotide away. The data were taken from a study of blood T cells in healthy people across ages (dated by TCRdb to between 2014 and 2016). With respect to the entire study: In model experiments, roughly one uniquely barcoded TCR beta cDNA molecule per two T cells was captured by template switching. Age-related changes in TCR beta repertoire diversity were measured in the study by deep sequencing normalized with unique cDNA molecular identifiers. The donors were divided into four age groups: young (average approximately 16 years), middle-aged (approximately 39), aged (approximately 59) and long-lived (around 87). To avoid experimental bias, donors of different ages were spread randomly across the sequencing lanes. Using the same blood draw, the study looked at two additional independent replicas of 1 million unique cDNA reads for two donors, one aged 18 to 30 and the other aged 80 or older. The full study reports these points: There was a strong correlation between observed TCR beta diversity and the percentage of naive T cells measured by flow cytometry. Donor CMV infection status was unknown, potentially confounding age-related changes in expanded clonotypes. As age increased, observed TCR beta diversity per million T cells dropped in a roughly linear way, and a significant reduction was already evident by age about 40. Compared with the aged group, the long-lived group had more naive CD4+ T cells, fewer expanded clones and increased TCR diversity, a pattern suggesting age selection. Estimates of total diversity based on one million sequenced T cells were considered lower bounds and underestimates. Bulk unsorted PBMC profiling prevented conclusive comparison of naive and antigen-experienced compartments.

V is shortened by 0 bases, J by 2 bases, and the region joining them spans 11 bases. The CDR3 covers 17 residues, taking in both the cysteine and the phenylalanine. Only the CDR3 region is kept as DNA, spanning 51 bases read in frame from base 1. Per the germline V gene, MGHRA is the CDR1 and YSYEKL is the CDR2. Systemically healthy Caucasian individuals from Russia, some 38 in total and aged about 6 to 100 years, were included as donors. Each donor gave 8.5 to 10 milliliters of peripheral blood, collected into EDTA-treated Vacutainer tubes. Ficoll-Paque density-gradient centrifugation was used to isolate PBMCs, with at least 6.5 million per sample. Trizol reagent was used to extract total RNA from the PBMCs, yielding at least 6 micrograms per sample. The percentages of naive CD45RAhigh/CD27high T cells were determined by flow cytometry on a PBMC aliquot from every donor. The library was generated by 5' RACE. Sequencing took place on an Illumina HiSeq 2500. The second PCR ran for about 7 to 11 cycles and used a J-beta primer mix along with a sample-barcoded 5' primer. A unique molecular identifier was introduced onto each TCR beta cDNA molecule by a template-switch 5' adaptor carrying 12 random nucleotides. Each sample yielded at least 3 million CDR3-containing paired-end reads. All of the RNA was converted into first-strand cDNA using the Mint cDNA synthesis kit, with a TRBC-specific oligonucleotide serving as the primer. Following uracil-DNA glycosylase treatment, all cDNA underwent a first 18-cycle PCR with the universal primers M1SS and BC2_uni_R. The study's processing was this. Normalization of each sample was performed by random selection of 1 million high-quality reads, each carrying a distinct molecular identifier. Instead of being binned into consensus sequences, reads with shared molecular identifiers were discarded. MiTCR, set to a Q25 quality threshold and the strictest error-elimination algorithm, was used for CDR3 identification, clonotype clustering and error correction. A nonparametric unseen species model with Euler transformation was used to estimate lower-bound total TCR beta diversity. Starting from the raw public reads, TCRdb applied fastp trimming at Q25, assembled clones with MiXCR and retained in-frame beta chains. Every distinct CDR3 protein forms one entry, paired with its most common genes and DNA. None of the V and J calls come from the authors' own analysis; TCRdb made them. The sample contains roughly 800,000 distinct CDR3 sequences, about 62% of them found a single time. The ten largest clones take up about 20% of the sample.

Here the chain combines TRBV4-1 and TRBJ2-6; the D gene remains uncertain. The sequenced sample consisted of blood. The TCR was taken from a man between 25 and 39 years old in good health. The sequenced DNA: TGCGCCAGCAGCCAAGATCATTGGGGTGCTGGGGCCAACGTCCTGACTTTC. This is translated as CASSQDHWGAGANVLTF.